This T cell receptor (beta chain) was found in a study of T cell responses to AZD1222 COVID-19 vaccine (dated by TCRdb to about 2021). Regarding the research as a whole: AZD1222 recipients given second doses at about 4 weeks or at about 12 weeks were pooled, since spike-specific TCR depth and breadth were not found to differ between the two schedules. TCR sequencing covered some 240 trial participants: 200 to 210 given two doses of AZD1222 and approximately 26 given two doses of MenACWY control vaccine. Trial participants were enrolled into age subgroups of 18-55, 56-69 and 70-plus years, which contained 148, 28 and 57 TCR-sequenced participants, respectively. General findings and caveats noted by the study authors: Because no day 14 peak-response samples were available, repertoires were characterized only after the peak T cell response. After two AZD1222 doses, spike-specific TCR breadth and depth were significantly higher than at day 0 and than in MenACWY recipients. Vaccine-associated CD4 TCRs spanned the whole spike protein, with dominant responses in regions 160-218 and 743-854. Conclusions about previously exposed vaccinees were limited because only a handful of AZD1222 recipients were SARS-CoV-2 seropositive at baseline. Reportedly, almost half of the unique spike-specific TCRs recognized epitopes lying outside the regions that are mutated in the B.1.351 and B.1.1.7 variants. Most participants were white British and females outnumbered males, and the authors suggested that clonal diversity may have been underestimated. In the small 56-69-year group, the increase in depth fell short of significance, most likely because of low power.

This clone was seen only once. It lacks a known antigen. Base qualities are missing; no much larger clone stands one base away. The CDR3, cysteine through phenylalanine, is 16 amino acids long. Of all the DNA, just the CDR3 is kept, 48 bases in frame from base 1. V is shortened by 2 bases, J by 0 bases, and the region joining them spans 11 bases. CDR1 and CDR2 are read off the germline V gene as MNHEY and SVGEGT. Per the publication, the time point label means: baseline before first vaccination. Samples from vaccinated people were obtained from the UK trials COV001 and COV002, which included a single-blind randomized controlled phase 2/3 trial of AZD1222 (ChAdOx1 nCoV-19) in healthy adults. For TCRbeta chain sequencing, PBMC samples from trial participants were taken at day 0 and at day 28 after the second dose. The CDR3 regions of human TCRbeta chains were subjected to immunosequencing. The paper's data handling went like this. TCRs in the repertoires were matched against a reference library of SARS-CoV-2-specific TCRs that had been generated with the MIRA antigen-specificity platform. Breadth meant the fraction of unique TCRs that were SARS-CoV-2-associated, whereas depth meant the fraction of total T cells that were SARS-CoV-2-associated. Using the MIRA data, each spike-specific TCR was assigned both to the spike region to which the TCR was reactive and to a CD4 or CD8 class. Log10-transformed breadth and depth values were compared by one-way ANOVA with Sidak's multiple comparisons tests. This immuneACCESS table, as held by TCRdb, lists in-frame sequences with V and J called but not all clones. Of the missing ones, under half trace to an unresolved V gene in checked studies; the others have no known cause. The D gene and trimming were derived from the DNA, and the V and J assignments and clone size from that table. For this sample there are roughly 100,000 clones; approximately 89% appear just once. The ten largest clones represent 20% to 25% of the sample.

The sample here was peripheral blood, taken on day 0 of AZD1222 vaccination. This sequence was found in an adult in good health. The receptor chain draws on TRBV6-2 or TRBV6-3 and TRBJ2-1; the D segment might be TRBD1 or TRBD2, since each matches 5 bases. This receptor has the CDR3 CASSYPGPSSYNEQFF. The DNA sequence reads TGTGCCAGCAGTTACCCGGGACCTAGCTCCTACAATGAGCAGTTCTTC.